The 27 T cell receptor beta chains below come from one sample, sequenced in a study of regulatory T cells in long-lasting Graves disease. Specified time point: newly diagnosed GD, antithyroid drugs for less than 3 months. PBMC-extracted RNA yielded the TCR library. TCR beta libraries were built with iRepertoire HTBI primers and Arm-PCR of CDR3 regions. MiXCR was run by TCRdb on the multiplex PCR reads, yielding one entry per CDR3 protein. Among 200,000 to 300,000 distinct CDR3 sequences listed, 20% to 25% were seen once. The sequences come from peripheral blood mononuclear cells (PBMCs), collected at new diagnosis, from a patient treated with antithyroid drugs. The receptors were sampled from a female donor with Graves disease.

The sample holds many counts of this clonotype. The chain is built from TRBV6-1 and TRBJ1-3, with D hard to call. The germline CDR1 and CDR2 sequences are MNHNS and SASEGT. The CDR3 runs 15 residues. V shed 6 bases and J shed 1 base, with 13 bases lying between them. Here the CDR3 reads CASRLTQASGNTIYF. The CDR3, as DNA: TGTGCCAGCAGATTGACGCAAGCTTCTGGAAACACCATATATTTT.

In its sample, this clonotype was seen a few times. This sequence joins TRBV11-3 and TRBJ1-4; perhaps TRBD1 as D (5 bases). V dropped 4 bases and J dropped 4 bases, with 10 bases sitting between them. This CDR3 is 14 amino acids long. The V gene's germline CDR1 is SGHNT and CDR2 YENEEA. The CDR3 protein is CASSWQGGNEKLFF. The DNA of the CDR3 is TGTGCCAGCAGCTGGCAGGGCGGTAATGAAAAACTGTTTTTT.

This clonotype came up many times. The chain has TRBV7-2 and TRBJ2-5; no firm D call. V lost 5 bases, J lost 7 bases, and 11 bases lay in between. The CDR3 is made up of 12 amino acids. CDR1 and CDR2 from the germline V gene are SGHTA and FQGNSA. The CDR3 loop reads CASSVGVGTQYF. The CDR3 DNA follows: TGTGCCAGCAGCGTCGGTGTGGGGACCCAGTACTTC.

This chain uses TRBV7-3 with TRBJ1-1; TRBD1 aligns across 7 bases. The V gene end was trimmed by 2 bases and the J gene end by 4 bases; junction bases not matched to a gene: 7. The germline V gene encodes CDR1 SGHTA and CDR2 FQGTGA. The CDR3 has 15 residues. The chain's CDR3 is CASSLLGGRTTEAFF. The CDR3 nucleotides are TGTGCCAGCAGCTTATTAGGGGGCCGGACCACTGAAGCTTTCTTT.

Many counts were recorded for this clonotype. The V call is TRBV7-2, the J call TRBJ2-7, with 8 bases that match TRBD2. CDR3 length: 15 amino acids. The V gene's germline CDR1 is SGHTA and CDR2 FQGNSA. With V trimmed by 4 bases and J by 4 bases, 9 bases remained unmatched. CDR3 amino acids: CASSSSSGWVYEQYF. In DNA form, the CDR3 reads TGTGCCAGCAGCTCCTCTAGCGGGTGGGTTTACGAGCAGTACTTC.

As DNA, the CDR3 is TGTGCCAGCAGTCCTAGCGGGGGGGCCCCAGATACGCAGTATTTT. It codes for CASSPSGGAPDTQYF. The V and J genes are TRBV6-2 or TRBV6-3 and TRBJ2-3, with 12 bases lining up with TRBD2. Germline CDR1 is MNHEY and CDR2 is SVGEGT. Trimming removed 5 bases from V and 4 bases from J; junction bases left unmatched: 4. The CDR3 loop spans 15 amino acids.

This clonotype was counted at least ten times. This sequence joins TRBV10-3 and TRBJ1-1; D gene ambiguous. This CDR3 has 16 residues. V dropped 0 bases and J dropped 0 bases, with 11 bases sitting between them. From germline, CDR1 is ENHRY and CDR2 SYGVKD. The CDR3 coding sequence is TGTGCCATCAGTGAGTCAATGGGCAGAATGAACACTGAAGCTTTCTTT. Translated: CAISESMGRMNTEAFF.

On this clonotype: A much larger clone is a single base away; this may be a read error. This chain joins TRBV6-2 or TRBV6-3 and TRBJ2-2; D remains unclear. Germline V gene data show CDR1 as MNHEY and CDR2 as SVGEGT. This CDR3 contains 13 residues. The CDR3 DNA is TGTGCCAGCGGTTACTCGAATGTCAAGGAGCTGTTTTTT. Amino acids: CASGYSNVKELFF.

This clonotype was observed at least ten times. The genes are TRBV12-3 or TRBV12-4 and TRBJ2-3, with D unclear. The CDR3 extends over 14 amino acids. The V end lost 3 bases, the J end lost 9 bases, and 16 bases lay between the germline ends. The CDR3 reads CASSFSPRLETQYF. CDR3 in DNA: TGTGCCAGCAGTTTTTCGCCTAGGCTAGAGACGCAGTATTTT.

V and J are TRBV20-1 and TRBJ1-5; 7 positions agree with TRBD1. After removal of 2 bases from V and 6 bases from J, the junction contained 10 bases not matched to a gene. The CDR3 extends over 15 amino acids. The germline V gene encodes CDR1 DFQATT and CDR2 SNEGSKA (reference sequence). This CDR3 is CSARPQGGAGQPQHF. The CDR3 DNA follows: TGCAGTGCTAGACCTCAGGGGGGGGCCGGTCAGCCCCAGCATTTT.

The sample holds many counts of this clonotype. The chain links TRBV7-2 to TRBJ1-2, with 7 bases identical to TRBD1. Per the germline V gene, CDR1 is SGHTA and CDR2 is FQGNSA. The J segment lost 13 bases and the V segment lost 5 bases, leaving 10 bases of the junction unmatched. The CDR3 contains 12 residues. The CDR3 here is CASSLGTALGTF. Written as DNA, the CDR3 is TGTGCCAGCAGCCTAGGGACAGCCCTGGGCACCTTC. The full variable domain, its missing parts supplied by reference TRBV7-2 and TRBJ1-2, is GAGVSQSPSNKVTEKGKDVELRCDPISGHTALYWYRQSLGQGLEFLIYFQGNSAPDKSGLPSDRFSAERTGGSVSTLTIQRTQQEDSAVYLCASSLGTALGTFGSGTRLTVV.

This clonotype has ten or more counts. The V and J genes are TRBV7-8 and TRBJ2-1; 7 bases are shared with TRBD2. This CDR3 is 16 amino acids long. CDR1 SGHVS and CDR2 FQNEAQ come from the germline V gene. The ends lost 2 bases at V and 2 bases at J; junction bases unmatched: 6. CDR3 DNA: TGTGCCAGCAGCTTATATTCGGGAGGTACCTACAATGAGCAGTTCTTC. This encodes CASSLYSGGTYNEQFF.

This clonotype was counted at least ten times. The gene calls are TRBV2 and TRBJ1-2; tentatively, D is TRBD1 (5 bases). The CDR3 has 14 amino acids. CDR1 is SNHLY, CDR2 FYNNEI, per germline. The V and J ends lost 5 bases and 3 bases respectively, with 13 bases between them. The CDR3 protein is CASSLDRDDYGYTF. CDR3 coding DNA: TGTGCCAGCAGTTTAGACAGAGATGACTATGGCTACACCTTC.

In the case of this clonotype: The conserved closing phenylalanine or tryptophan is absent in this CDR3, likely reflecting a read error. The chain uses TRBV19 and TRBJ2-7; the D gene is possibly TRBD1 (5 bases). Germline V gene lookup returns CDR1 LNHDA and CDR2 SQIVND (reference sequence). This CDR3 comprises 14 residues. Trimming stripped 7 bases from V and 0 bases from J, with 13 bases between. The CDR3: CASTSGRDSYEQYL. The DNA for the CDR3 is TGTGCCAGTACCTCGGGCAGGGACTCCTACGAGCAGTACCTC.

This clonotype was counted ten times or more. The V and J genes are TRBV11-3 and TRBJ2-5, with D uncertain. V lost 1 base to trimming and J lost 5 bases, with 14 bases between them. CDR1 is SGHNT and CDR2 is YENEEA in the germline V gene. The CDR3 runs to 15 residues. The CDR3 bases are TGTGCCAGCAGCTTAGGAGAGTCAAGTCGGGAGACCCAGTACTTC. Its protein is CASSLGESSRETQYF. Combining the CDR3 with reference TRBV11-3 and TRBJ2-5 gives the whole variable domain EAGVVQSPRYKIIEKKQPVAFWCNPISGHNTLYWYLQNLGQGPELLIRYENEEAVDDSQLPKDRFSAERLKGVDSTLKIQPAELGDSAVYLCASSLGESSRETQYFGPGTRLLVL.

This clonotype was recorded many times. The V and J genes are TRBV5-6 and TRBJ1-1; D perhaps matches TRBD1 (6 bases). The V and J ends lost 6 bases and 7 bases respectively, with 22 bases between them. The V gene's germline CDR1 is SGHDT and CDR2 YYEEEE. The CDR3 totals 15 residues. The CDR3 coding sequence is TGTGCCAGCACCTATTTAAGGGACACCTCCTTTGAAGCTTTCTTT. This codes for CASTYLRDTSFEAFF.

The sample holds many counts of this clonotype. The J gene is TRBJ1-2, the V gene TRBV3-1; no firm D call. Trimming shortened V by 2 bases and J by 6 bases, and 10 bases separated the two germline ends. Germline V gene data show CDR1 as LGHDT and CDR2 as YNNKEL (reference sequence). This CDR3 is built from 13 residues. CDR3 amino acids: CASSQLAADGYTF. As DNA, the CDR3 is TGTGCCAGCAGCCAACTAGCGGCGGATGGCTACACCTTC.

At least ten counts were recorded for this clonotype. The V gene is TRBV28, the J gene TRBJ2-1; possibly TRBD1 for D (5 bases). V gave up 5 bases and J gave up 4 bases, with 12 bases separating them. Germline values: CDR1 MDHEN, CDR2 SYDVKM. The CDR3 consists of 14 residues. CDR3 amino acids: CASSPGQGYNEQFF. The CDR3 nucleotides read TGTGCCAGCAGTCCAGGACAAGGTTACAATGAGCAGTTCTTC.

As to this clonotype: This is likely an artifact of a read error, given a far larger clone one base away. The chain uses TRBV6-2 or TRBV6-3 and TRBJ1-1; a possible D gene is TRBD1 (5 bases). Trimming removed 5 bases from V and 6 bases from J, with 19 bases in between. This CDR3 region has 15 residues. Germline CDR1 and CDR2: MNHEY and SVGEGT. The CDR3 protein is CASSPDRVVGPEAFF. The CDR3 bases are TGTGCCAGCAGTCCCGACCGGGTCGTGGGGCCTGAAGCTTTCTTT.

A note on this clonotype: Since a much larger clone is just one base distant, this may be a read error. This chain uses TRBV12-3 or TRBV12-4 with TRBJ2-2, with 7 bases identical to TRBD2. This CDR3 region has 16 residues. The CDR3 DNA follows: TGTGCCAGCAGACCACCGGGACTACCAGGCCCCGGGGAGCCGTTTTTT. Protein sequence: CASRPPGLPGPGEPFF.

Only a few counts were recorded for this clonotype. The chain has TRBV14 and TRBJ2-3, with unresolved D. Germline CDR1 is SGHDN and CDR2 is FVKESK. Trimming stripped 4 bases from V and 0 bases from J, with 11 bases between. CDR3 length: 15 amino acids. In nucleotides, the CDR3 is TGTGCCAGCAGCCGATTACTCCCCAGCACAGATACGCAGTATTTT. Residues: CASSRLLPSTDTQYF. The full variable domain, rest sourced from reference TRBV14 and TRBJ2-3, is EAGVTQFPSHSVIEKGQTVTLRCDPISGHDNLYWYRRVMGKEIKFLLHFVKESKQDESGMPNNRFLAERTGGTYSTLKVQPAELEDSGVYFCASSRLLPSTDTQYFGPGTRLTVL.

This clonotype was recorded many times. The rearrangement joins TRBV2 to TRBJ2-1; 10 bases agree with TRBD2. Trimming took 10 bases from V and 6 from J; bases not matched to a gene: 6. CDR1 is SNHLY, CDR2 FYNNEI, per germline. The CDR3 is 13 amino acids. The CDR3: CAISGRRFNEQFF. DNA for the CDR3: TGTGCCATTAGCGGGAGGAGGTTCAATGAGCAGTTCTTC.

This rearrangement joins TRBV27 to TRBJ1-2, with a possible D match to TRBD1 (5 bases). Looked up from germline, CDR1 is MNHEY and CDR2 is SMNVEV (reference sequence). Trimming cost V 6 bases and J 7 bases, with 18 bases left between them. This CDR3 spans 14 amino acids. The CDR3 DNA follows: TGTGCCAGCAGGAAAGGGGAATTAGTGGGTGGCTACACCTTC. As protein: CASRKGELVGGYTF.

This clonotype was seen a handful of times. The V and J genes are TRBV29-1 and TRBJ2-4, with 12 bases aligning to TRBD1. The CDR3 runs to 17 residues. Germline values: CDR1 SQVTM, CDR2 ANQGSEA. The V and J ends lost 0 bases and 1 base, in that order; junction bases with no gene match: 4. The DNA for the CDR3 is TGCAGCGTTGAAGATTGGGACAGGGGGCGCGCCAAAAACATTCAGTACTTC. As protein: CSVEDWDRGRAKNIQYF.

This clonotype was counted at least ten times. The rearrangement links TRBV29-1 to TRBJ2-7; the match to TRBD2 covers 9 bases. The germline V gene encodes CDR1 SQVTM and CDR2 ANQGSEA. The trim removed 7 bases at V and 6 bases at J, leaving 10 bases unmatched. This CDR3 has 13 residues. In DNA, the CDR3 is TGCAGCGCCTTGACTAGCGGAACGGGCGAGCAGTACTTC. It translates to CSALTSGTGEQYF.

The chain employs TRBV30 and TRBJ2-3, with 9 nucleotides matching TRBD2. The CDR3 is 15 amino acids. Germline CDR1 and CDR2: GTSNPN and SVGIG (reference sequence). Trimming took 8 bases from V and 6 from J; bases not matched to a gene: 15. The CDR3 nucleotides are TGTGCCCGCGGCCCGGGCGGGGGGGCCCCGGATACGCAGTATTTT. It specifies CARGPGGGAPDTQYF. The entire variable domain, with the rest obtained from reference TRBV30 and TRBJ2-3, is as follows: SQTIHQWPATLVQPVGSPLSLECTVEGTSNPNLYWYRQAAGRGLQLLFYSVGIGQISSEVPQNLSASRPQDRQFILSSKKLLLSDSGFYLCARGPGGGAPDTQYFGPGTRLTVL.

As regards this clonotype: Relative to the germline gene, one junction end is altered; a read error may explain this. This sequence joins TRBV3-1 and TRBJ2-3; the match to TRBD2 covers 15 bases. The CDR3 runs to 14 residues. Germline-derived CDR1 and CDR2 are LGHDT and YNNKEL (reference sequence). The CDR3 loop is CASSHRPGLAGGHF. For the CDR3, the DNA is TGTGCCAGCAGCCATAGACCGGGACTAGCGGGAGGACATTTT.